This T cell receptor (beta chain) stems from a study of blood T cell repertoires in COVID-19. Background on the study: Italy, Spain and the United States were the sources of the convalescent and acute COVID-19 samples. In each case, the material was cDNA or gDNA derived from T cells, B-cell-depleted T cells, or PBMCs.

Some clones are missing from TCRdb's copy, which holds only in-frame ones; the method was immunoSEQ multiplex PCR. The data hold about 390,000 clones, with around nine tenths observed a single time. V dropped 4 bases and J dropped 3 bases, with 19 bases sitting between them. The CDR3 is 16 amino acids. The germline gives CDR1 PRHDT, CDR2 FYEKMQ (reference sequence). In terms of age and location, participants ranged from roughly 18 to 100 years and lived in about two dozen US areas. Participants were placed into cohorts based on the clinical history they reported. Material: PBMCs or T cells enriched from blood (not recorded which). V and J are TRBV13 and TRBJ2-7, with D maybe TRBD2 (6 bases). The TCR was taken from a woman between 45 and 65 years old who had recovered from COVID-19. The CDR3 sequence: CASSSSGEAGRYEQYF. The CDR3 DNA is TGTGCCAGCAGCTCATCGGGGGAGGCGGGGCGCTACGAGCAGTACTTC. Supplemented by reference TRBV13 and TRBJ2-7, the full variable domain reads AAGVIQSPRHLIKEKRETATLKCYPIPRHDTVYWYQQGPGQDPQFLISFYEKMQSDKGSIPDRFSAQQFSDYHSELNMSSLELGDSALYFCASSSSGEAGRYEQYFGPGTRLTVT.